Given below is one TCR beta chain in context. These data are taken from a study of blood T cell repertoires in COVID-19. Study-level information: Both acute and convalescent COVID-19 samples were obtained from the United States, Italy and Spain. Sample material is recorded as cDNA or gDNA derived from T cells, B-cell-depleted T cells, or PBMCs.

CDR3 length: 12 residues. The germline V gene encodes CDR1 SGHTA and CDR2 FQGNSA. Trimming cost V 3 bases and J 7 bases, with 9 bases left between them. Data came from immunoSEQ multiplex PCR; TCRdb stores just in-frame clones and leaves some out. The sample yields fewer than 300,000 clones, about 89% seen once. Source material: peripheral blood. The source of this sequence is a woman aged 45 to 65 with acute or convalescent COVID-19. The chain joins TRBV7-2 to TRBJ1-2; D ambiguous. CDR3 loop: CASSFLSRGYTF. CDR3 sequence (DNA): TGTGCCAGCAGCTTTCTTTCTCGTGGCTACACCTTC.